The next 3 T cell receptor beta chains were all read from a single sample in a study of T-cell reconstitution after alpha-beta-depleted transplantation in children. Molecular barcoding with unique molecular identifiers was used for the TCRbeta library. TCRdb reanalysed the PCR reads using MiXCR and keeps one entry per CDR3 protein. The repertoire holds 250,000 to 400,000 distinct CDR3 sequences, approximately 23% seen once, with approximately 11% in the top ten. Sequencing used PBMCs, mostly from graft donor cells, obtained 180 days after TCRalphabeta/CD19-depleted stem cell transplant. These receptors all come from a male patient between 5 and 17 years old who had a stem cell transplant for acute lymphoblastic leukemia, so the T cells may come from the graft donor.

CDR3 amino acids: CASSLTRDGEQFF. As DNA, the CDR3 is TGTGCCAGCAGCCTTACCAGGGACGGTGAGCAGTTCTTC. The chain uses TRBV7-9 and TRBJ2-1; D possibly matches TRBD1 or TRBD2 (5 bases each). With 5 bases removed from V and 9 bases from J, the gap between germline ends came to 14 bases. The CDR3 loop spans 13 amino acids. Germline lookup yields CDR1 SEHNR and CDR2 FQNEAQ (reference sequence).

The chain uses TRBV15 and TRBJ2-5; D is ambiguous. Looked up from germline, CDR1 is LNHNV and CDR2 is YYDKDF (reference sequence). The CDR3 consists of 13 residues. Trimming stripped 3 bases from V and 8 bases from J, with 13 bases between. Here the CDR3 reads CATSRSLTETQYF. The DNA for the CDR3 is TGTGCCACCAGCAGGTCCTTAACGGAAACCCAGTACTTC.

Only a few counts were recorded for this clonotype. The genes are TRBV5-8 and TRBJ2-5, with a tentative D call TRBD1 (6 bases). Per germline, CDR1 SGHTS and CDR2 YDEGEE. The length of the CDR3 is 13 residues. V was trimmed by 1 base and J by 5 bases, leaving 9 bases between them. CDR3: CASSLTGRETQYF. The CDR3 bases are TGTGCCAGCAGCTTGACAGGGCGGGAGACCCAGTACTTC.